This TCR beta chain was sequenced in a study of Graves' ophthalmopathy and Graves' hyperthyroidism. Across the whole study: Peripheral blood was gathered at first diagnosis, ahead of any treatment whatsoever.

Trimming took off 1 base at V and 1 base at J, with 19 bases between the two ends. The CDR3 is 18 amino acids. Germline values: CDR1 MDHEN, CDR2 SYDVKM. This clonotype was observed a few times. Its antigen is as yet unknown. Those donors who had ophthalmopathy presented with moderate-to-severe activity, a CAS of ≥3, a NOSPECS of ≥4 and a duration under 3 months. Other autoimmune diseases, uncontrolled infections, pregnancy or lactation excluded patients from enrollment. Amplification from RNA transcripts yielded the TCR beta CDR3 regions. The first round was an RT-PCR with HTBI primers, and the second round was a multiplex PCR. Using its own MiXCR run on the multiplex PCR reads, TCRdb lists one record per CDR3 protein. The sample lists 340,000 or so distinct CDR3 sequences, roughly 17% occurring once. Whole-study results and caveats: Most expanded thyroid clonotypes above 0.001 frequency also appeared in blood.

This sequence was found in an adult man with Graves' ophthalmopathy. The chain links TRBV28 to TRBJ1-2, with D tentatively TRBD1 (6 bases). The sequencing input was peripheral blood. In nucleotides, the CDR3 is TGTGCCAGCAGTTTATCAGGCCGGGGCAGGGGCTTTAACTATGGCTACACCTTC. It yields the protein CASSLSGRGRGFNYGYTF.